These 18 T cell receptor beta chains share one sample of origin, sequenced in a study of shared clonotypes between healthy human individuals. The repertoire was sequenced with immunoSEQ multiplex PCR; TCRdb's copy has only in-frame clones and lacks some. This sample has hundreds of thousands of clones, with 90% to 96% found just once. The sequenced material came from naive CD4+ T cells sorted from blood. Subset meaning: CD45RA+ positively selected. These TCRs come from a woman aged 25 to 45 in good health.

V usage is TRBV30 and J usage is TRBJ1-1, with a possible D match to TRBD1 (5 bases). The CDR3 spans 14 residues. Trimming left V 1 base short and J 10 bases short, with 19 bases between. Germline CDR1 GTSNPN, CDR2 SVGIG (reference sequence). DNA of the CDR3: TGTGCCTGGAGTGCAAAGCGGGGCCGGTTTTTAGCTTTCTTT. Translated, it gives CAWSAKRGRFLAFF. Full variable domain (outside the CDR3, taken from reference TRBV30 and TRBJ1-1): SQTIHQWPATLVQPVGSPLSLECTVEGTSNPNLYWYRQAAGRGLQLLFYSVGIGQISSEVPQNLSASRPQDRQFILSSKKLLLSDSGFYLCAWSAKRGRFLAFFGQGTRLTVV.

This CDR3 is CASSPAGQDQPQHF. The CDR3 nucleotides read TGTGCCAGCTCCCCGGCGGGACAGGATCAGCCCCAGCATTTT. The rearrangement joins TRBV18 to TRBJ1-5, with 8 bases matching TRBD1. CDR3 length: 14 amino acids. The germline gives CDR1 KGHSH, CDR2 LQKENI. V shed 6 bases, J shed 5 bases, and the junction held 6 bases outside the gene matches.

The gene calls are TRBV29-1 and TRBJ2-1, with 15 bases matching TRBD2. J gave up 3 bases and V 0 bases, and 3 bases lay outside the gene matches. The CDR3 is 17 residues long. Germline V gene lookup returns CDR1 SQVTM and CDR2 ANQGSEA. CDR3 amino acids: CSVEEGLAGGLYNEQFF. The CDR3 DNA reads as TGCAGCGTTGAAGAGGGACTAGCGGGAGGCCTCTACAATGAGCAGTTCTTC.

The rearrangement uses TRBV6-1 and TRBJ1-1; no clear D gene. Germline V gene lookup returns CDR1 MNHNS and CDR2 SASEGT. This CDR3 has 12 residues. Trimming left V 6 bases short and J 6 bases short, with 11 bases between. The CDR3 DNA follows: TGTGCCAGCAGCTCCGACGGATCTGAAGCTTTCTTT. Translated: CASSSDGSEAFF.

This rearrangement joins TRBV28 to TRBJ1-2; D unresolved. This CDR3 has 15 residues. Per the germline V gene, CDR1 is MDHEN and CDR2 is SYDVKM. Trimming stripped 3 bases from V and 7 bases from J, with 18 bases between. The CDR3 nucleotides read TGTGCCAGCAGTTTCGGTGAAACTAGGTACGGTGGCTACACCTTC. It encodes CASSFGETRYGGYTF.

The chain employs TRBV5-1 and TRBJ2-3; 8 nucleotides match TRBD1. The CDR3 sequence is 14 residues long. After removal of 0 bases from V and 6 bases from J, the junction contained 3 bases not matched to a gene. Germline V lookup: CDR1 SGHRS, CDR2 YFSETQ. The CDR3 protein is CASSLGQGFDTQYF. CDR3 bases: TGCGCCAGCAGCTTGGGACAGGGGTTCGATACGCAGTATTTT.

The V gene is TRBV5-1, the J gene TRBJ2-3; D is uncertain. The CDR3 is 16 amino acids. CDR1 is SGHRS and CDR2 is YFSETQ in the germline V gene. Trimming removed 0 bases at V and 1 base at J, with 12 bases between. In DNA form, the CDR3 reads TGCGCCAGCAGCTTGGCCGGGCTGGGCGGCACAGATACGCAGTATTTT. Encoded protein: CASSLAGLGGTDTQYF.

The chain uses TRBV6-4 and TRBJ2-1; D is tentatively TRBD1 or TRBD2 (5 bases each). Trimming left V 2 bases short and J 3 bases short, with 14 bases between. Germline CDR1 MRHNA, CDR2 SNTAGT. This CDR3 is built from 16 residues. Written as DNA, the CDR3 is TGTGCCAGCAGTGACGGGGAGAGGGACCGCTACAATGAGCAGTTCTTC. This sequence encodes CASSDGERDRYNEQFF.

The chain combines TRBV11-2 with TRBJ1-5; D not resolved. The CDR3 loop spans 14 amino acids. The germline V gene encodes CDR1 SGHAT and CDR2 FQNNGV. The V gene lost 3 bases and the J gene lost 1 base, with 7 bases spanning the gap. The CDR3 loop is CASSFLKSNQPQHF. The DNA for the CDR3 is TGTGCCAGCAGCTTCCTTAAAAGCAATCAGCCCCAGCATTTT.

The J gene is TRBJ1-3, the V gene TRBV5-6; TRBD1 might be the D (5 bases). The CDR3 loop spans 14 amino acids. Germline values: CDR1 SGHDT, CDR2 YYEEEE. Between the trimmed V and J ends, which lost 0 bases and 8 bases, there was a span of 12 bases. CDR3 sequence (DNA): TGTGCCAGCAGCTTGGACAGCCTGGGGGACACCATATATTTT. It encodes CASSLDSLGDTIYF.

In the case of this clone: Other DNA sequences in the same sample also yield this CDR3. The chain employs TRBV18 and TRBJ2-5; 9 bases agree with TRBD1. V was clipped by 6 bases and J by 3 bases; unmatched bases: 2. The CDR3 totals 13 residues. Germline V CDR1 and CDR2: KGHSH, LQKENI. Here the CDR3 DNA reads TGTGCCAGCTCCCGGGACAGGGAAGAGACCCAGTACTTC. Encoded protein: CASSRDREETQYF.

CDR3 sequence reads: CASSMYRGDEQYF. As DNA, the CDR3 is TGTGCCAGTAGTATGTACAGGGGGGACGAGCAGTACTTC. This chain joins TRBV19 and TRBJ2-7; 8 nucleotides line up with TRBD1. Per the germline V gene, CDR1 is LNHDA and CDR2 is SQIVND (reference sequence). The CDR3 is 13 amino acids. Losses at the gene ends were 3 bases for V and 5 bases for J; bases not matched to a gene: 3.

The rearrangement links TRBV10-3 to TRBJ2-5; 13 bases map to TRBD2. Germline V CDR1 and CDR2: ENHRY, SYGVKD. CDR3 size: 15 residues. V was pared by 7 bases and J by 5 bases, with 7 bases of the junction left unmatched. The CDR3 sequence is CAINEGLAGVETQYF. CDR3 in DNA: TGTGCCATCAATGAAGGACTAGCGGGAGTCGAGACCCAGTACTTC.

This clone has just a few counts. The rearrangement links TRBV6-5 to TRBJ1-5; D possibly corresponds to TRBD1 (5 bases). The germline CDR1 and CDR2 sequences are MNHEY and SVGAGI. The CDR3 totals 14 residues. V was trimmed by 2 bases and J by 6 bases, leaving 11 bases between them. CDR3 region: CASSYSREGQPQHF. CDR3 DNA sequence: TGTGCCAGCAGTTACAGCAGGGAGGGTCAGCCCCAGCATTTT.

This sequence joins TRBV7-1 and TRBJ2-5, with TRBD2 matching 9 bases. TRBV7-1 counts as an open reading frame of uncertain function. V lost 4 bases and J lost 2; bases outside the gene matches: 8. The length of the CDR3 is 16 residues. CDR3 sequence reads: CASSYQGLAGQETQYF. The CDR3 coding sequence is TGTGCCAGCAGCTACCAGGGGCTAGCGGGACAAGAGACCCAGTACTTC.

The V gene is TRBV5-1, the J gene TRBJ2-1; perhaps TRBD2 as D (6 bases). V lost 4 bases and J lost 7, with 21 bases in between. From germline, CDR1 is SGHRS and CDR2 YFSETQ. The CDR3 runs 16 residues. The CDR3 nucleotides are TGCGCCAGCAGCCGTCCGGGACTCCAACCTGGGAATGAGCAGTTCTTC. Protein sequence: CASSRPGLQPGNEQFF.

V and J are TRBV6-6 and TRBJ1-2, with TRBD1 matching over 7 bases. CDR3 length equals 15 residues. Per the germline V gene, CDR1 is MNHNY and CDR2 is SVGAGI (reference sequence). Trimming cost V 6 bases and J 3 bases; bases outside gene matches: 10. CDR3 nucleotide sequence: TGTGCCAGCAGCTTTTCCCCGGGACAGCACTATGGCTACACCTTC. Residues: CASSFSPGQHYGYTF.

This chain uses TRBV6-1 with TRBJ1-5; perhaps TRBD1 as D (6 bases). The V end lost 4 bases, the J end lost 7 bases, and 11 bases lay between the germline ends. From germline, CDR1 is MNHNS and CDR2 SASEGT. This CDR3 has 13 residues. This CDR3 reads CASSAGAEQPQHF. As DNA, the CDR3 is TGTGCCAGCAGTGCGGGGGCCGAGCAGCCCCAGCATTTT.